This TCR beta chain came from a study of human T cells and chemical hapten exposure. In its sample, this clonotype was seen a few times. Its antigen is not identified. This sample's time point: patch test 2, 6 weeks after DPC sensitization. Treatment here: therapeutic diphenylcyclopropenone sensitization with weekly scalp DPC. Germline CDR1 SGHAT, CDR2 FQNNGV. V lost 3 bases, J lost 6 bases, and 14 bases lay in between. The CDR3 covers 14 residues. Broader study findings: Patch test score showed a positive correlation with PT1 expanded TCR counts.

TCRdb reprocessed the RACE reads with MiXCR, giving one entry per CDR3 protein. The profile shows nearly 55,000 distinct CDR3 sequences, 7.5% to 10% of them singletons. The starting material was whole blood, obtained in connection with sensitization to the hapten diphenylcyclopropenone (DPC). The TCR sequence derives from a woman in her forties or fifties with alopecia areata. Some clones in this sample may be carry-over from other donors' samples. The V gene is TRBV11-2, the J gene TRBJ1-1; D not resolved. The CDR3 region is CASSFRGNGAEAFF. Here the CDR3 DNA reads TGTGCCAGCAGCTTTCGAGGGAATGGGGCTGAAGCTTTCTTT.